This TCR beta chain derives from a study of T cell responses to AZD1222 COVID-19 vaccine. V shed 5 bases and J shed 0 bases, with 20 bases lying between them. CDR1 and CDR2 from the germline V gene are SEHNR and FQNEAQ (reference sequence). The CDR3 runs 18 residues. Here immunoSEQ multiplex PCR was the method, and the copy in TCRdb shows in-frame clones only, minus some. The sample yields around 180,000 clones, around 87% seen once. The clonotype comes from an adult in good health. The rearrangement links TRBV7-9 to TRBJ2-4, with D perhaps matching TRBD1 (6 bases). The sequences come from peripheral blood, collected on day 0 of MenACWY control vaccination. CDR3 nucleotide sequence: TGTGCCAGCAGCAAAATAAAGAGACAGGCGCTAGCCAAAAACATTCAGTACTTC. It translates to CASSKIKRQALAKNIQYF.